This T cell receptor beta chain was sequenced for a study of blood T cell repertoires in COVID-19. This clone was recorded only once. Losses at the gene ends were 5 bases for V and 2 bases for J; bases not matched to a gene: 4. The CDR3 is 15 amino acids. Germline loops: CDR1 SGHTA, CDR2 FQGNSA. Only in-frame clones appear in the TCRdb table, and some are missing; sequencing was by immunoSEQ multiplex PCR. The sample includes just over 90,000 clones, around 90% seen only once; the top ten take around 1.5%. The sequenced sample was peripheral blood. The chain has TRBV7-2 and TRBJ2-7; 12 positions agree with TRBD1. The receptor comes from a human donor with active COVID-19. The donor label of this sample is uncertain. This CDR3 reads CASSRDRGRPYEQYF. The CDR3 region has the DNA TGTGCCAGCAGCCGGGACAGGGGGCGACCCTACGAGCAGTACTTC.